Listed below are T cell receptor beta chains from one sample, sequenced in a study of chemoradiotherapy in HPV16-positive cancers. TCRdb's table, derived via immunoSEQ multiplex PCR, lists solely in-frame clones and lacks some. The sample shows over 7,000 clones, 70% to 90% of them seen only once. Sample: tumor tissue, taken from a patient who underwent chemoradiotherapy. The receptors shown here come from a human donor with HPV-associated anogenital cancer. Each CDR3 is given with its conserved first and last residue. A D gene is named only where the DNA matches it firmly. Some rows mark clone size as missing; the rest say once, few, many or name a class of expanded clone.

J	V	size	D	CDR3	DNA
TRBJ2-2	TRBV2	-	TRBD1	CASGQGQAGELFF	TGTGCCAGCGGACAGGGGCAGGCCGGGGAGCTGTTTTTT
TRBJ2-1	TRBV19	once	TRBD1	CASSRQGTDEQFF	TGTGCCAGTAGCCGACAGGGCACGGATGAGCAGTTCTTC
TRBJ2-2	TRBV2	once	-	CASKWSGPGELFF	TGTGCCAGCAAATGGTCAGGGCCCGGGGAGCTGTTTTTT
TRBJ1-1	TRBV9	-	-	CASSVAAGLGTEAFF	TGTGCCAGCAGCGTAGCTGCCGGGTTGGGTACTGAAGCTTTCTTT
TRBJ1-5	TRBV19	-	-	CASTDGGGYNQPQHF	TGTGCCAGTACCGATGGGGGAGGTTACAATCAGCCCCAGCATTTT
TRBJ2-7	TRBV6-1	-	-	CASSAGPQGYEQYF	TGTGCCAGCAGTGCCGGGCCTCAAGGGTACGAGCAGTACTTC
TRBJ2-3	TRBV7-7	-	TRBD1	CASSLGQGDTQYF	TGTGCTAGCAGCTTGGGACAGGGGGATACGCAGTATTTT
TRBJ1-2	TRBV7-2	few	-	CASSLGGGQVYGYTF	TGTGCCAGCAGCTTAGGTGGGGGGCAGGTCTATGGCTACACCTTC
TRBJ2-7	TRBV6-1	-	-	CASSEALLDSSYEQYF	TGTGCCAGCAGTGAAGCGCTTCTTGACAGTTCCTACGAGCAGTACTTC
TRBJ1-2	TRBV5-1	-	-	CASSLAGRNYGYTF	TGCGCCAGCAGCTTGGCCGGAAGGAACTATGGCTACACCTTC
TRBJ1-2	TRBV4-1	-	TRBD1	CASSQDRGGTGVLYGYTF	TGCGCCAGCAGCCAAGATCGGGGGGGGACAGGGGTACTCTATGGCTACACCTTC
TRBJ2-1	TRBV4-2	-	-	CASSQAPASSYNEQFF	TGTGCCAGCAGCCAAGCCCCGGCGAGCTCCTACAATGAGCAGTTCTTC
TRBJ1-6	TRBV11-2	-	-	CASSFGWVGYNSPLHF	TGTGCCAGCAGCTTTGGTTGGGTAGGCTATAATTCACCCCTCCACTTT
TRBJ2-3	TRBV4-2	-	-	CASSQEMAYTDTQYF	TGTGCCAGCAGCCAAGAGATGGCGTACACAGATACGCAGTATTTT
TRBJ2-2	TRBV5-1	-	-	CASSLVANTGELFF	TGCGCCAGCAGCTTGGTAGCGAACACCGGGGAGCTGTTTTTT
TRBJ2-4	TRBV2	-	-	CASSETPLAKNIQYF	TGTGCCAGCAGTGAAACACCACTAGCCAAAAACATTCAGTACTTC
TRBJ1-2	TRBV7-8	-	-	CASSLTVNYGYTF	TGTGCCAGCAGCTTGACAGTGAACTATGGCTACACCTTC
TRBJ1-5	TRBV6-1	-	-	CASRETGGENQPQHF	TGTGCCAGCAGAGAGACAGGAGGTGAGAATCAGCCCCAGCATTTT
TRBJ2-2	TRBV5-1	-	TRBD1	CASSLAGTGNTGELFF	TGCGCCAGCAGCTTGGCAGGGACAGGTAACACCGGGGAGCTGTTTTTT
TRBJ1-1	TRBV28	-	TRBD1	CASSRAGTGRMSEAFF	TGTGCCAGCAGTCGGGCCGGGACAGGGAGAATGTCTGAAGCTTTCTTT
TRBJ2-6	TRBV19	-	-	CASSIDWWSGANVLTF	TGTGCCAGTAGTATAGACTGGTGGTCTGGGGCCAACGTCCTGACTTTC
TRBJ1-3	TRBV7-2	-	-	CASSLVNGAGNTIYF	TGTGCCAGCAGCTTAGTGAACGGAGCTGGAAACACCATATATTTT
TRBJ1-5	TRBV6-1	-	-	CASSEGAQNQPQHF	TGTGCCAGCAGTGAAGGGGCGCAAAATCAGCCCCAGCATTTT
TRBJ1-1	TRBV28	-	-	CANSLIGAWRTEAFF	TGTGCCAACAGTTTAATTGGGGCATGGAGAACTGAAGCTTTCTTT
TRBJ1-6	TRBV7-8	few	-	CASSLGTDSPLHF	TGTGCCAGCAGCTTAGGCACAGATTCACCCCTCCACTTT
TRBJ2-7	TRBV6-5	few	TRBD2	CASSPARGYEQYF	TGTGCCAGCAGCCCTGCGCGGGGGTACGAGCAGTACTTC
TRBJ2-5	TRBV18	-	-	CASSRLQGEQETQYF	TGTGCCAGCTCCCGTTTACAGGGAGAGCAAGAGACCCAGTACTTC
TRBJ1-6	TRBV10-2	-	-	CASWTAQGNSPLHF	TGCGCCAGTTGGACAGCACAAGGAAATTCACCCCTCCACTTT
TRBJ2-6	TRBV7-2	-	TRBD1	CASSPGTGNSGANVLTF	TGTGCCAGCAGCCCTGGGACAGGAAACTCTGGGGCCAACGTCCTGACTTTC
TRBJ1-2	TRBV5-1	-	-	CASSFGGVDGYTF	TGCGCCAGCAGCTTCGGGGGAGTTGATGGCTACACCTTC
TRBJ2-1	TRBV2	-	TRBD1	CASRARTGGYNEQFF	TGTGCCAGCAGGGCAAGGACAGGGGGCTACAATGAGCAGTTCTTC
TRBJ1-2	TRBV19	-	-	CASRFSRGYGYTF	TGTGCCAGTAGATTTTCACGGGGCTATGGCTACACCTTC
TRBJ2-1	TRBV18	-	-	CASSPPASVYMEEQFF	TGTGCCAGCTCACCTCCAGCTTCGGTCTACATGGAGGAGCAGTTCTTC
TRBJ1-1	TRBV10-3	-	-	CAISARPGSYTEAFF	TGTGCCATCAGTGCACGTCCAGGTTCGTACACTGAAGCTTTCTTT
TRBJ2-3	TRBV2	-	-	CASSEQQDLDTQYF	TGTGCCAGCAGTGAACAACAGGACTTAGATACGCAGTATTTT
TRBJ2-4	TRBV5-4	-	TRBD1	CASSLGTEPRKTQYF	TGTGCCAGCAGCCTAGGGACAGAACCAAGGAAGACTCAGTACTTC
TRBJ2-5	TRBV5-4	-	-	CASSLGGSQETQYF	TGTGCCAGCAGCTTGGGAGGCTCCCAAGAGACCCAGTACTTC
TRBJ1-4	TRBV14	-	-	CASSQDLVGVGEKLFF	TGTGCCAGCAGCCAAGATCTTGTGGGGGTCGGAGAAAAACTGTTTTTT
TRBJ2-5	TRBV28	-	-	CASSLGGVQETQYF	TGTGCCAGCAGTTTAGGGGGAGTCCAAGAGACCCAGTACTTC
TRBJ1-1	TRBV6-4	-	-	CASSEDGENTEAFF	TGTGCCAGCAGTGAAGACGGGGAGAACACTGAAGCTTTCTTT
TRBJ2-2	TRBV6-1	-	TRBD2	CASGGRVETGELFF	TGTGCCAGCGGCGGGAGGGTTGAGACCGGGGAGCTGTTTTTT
TRBJ2-1	TRBV11-2	few	-	CASSLDRRGNEQFF	TGTGCCAGCAGCTTAGACAGAAGAGGCAATGAGCAGTTCTTC
TRBJ2-7	TRBV7-9	-	-	CASSLASDYEQYF	TGTGCCAGCAGCTTAGCCTCAGATTACGAGCAGTACTTC
TRBJ1-5	TRBV21-1	few	-	CASSLPRQPQHF	TGTGCCAGCAGCCTACCCCGCCAGCCCCAGCATTTT
TRBJ1-5	TRBV27	-	-	CASPISMQGGNQPQHF	TGTGCCAGCCCTATCAGTATGCAGGGTGGAAATCAGCCCCAGCATTTT
TRBJ2-5	TRBV6-1	-	TRBD2	CASSEGRSSGMEETQYF	TGTGCCAGCAGTGAAGGCAGGTCTAGCGGGATGGAAGAGACCCAGTACTTC
TRBJ2-2	TRBV7-9	-	-	CASSLGGTGELFF	TGTGCCAGCAGCTTAGGGGGCACCGGGGAGCTGTTTTTT
TRBJ1-1	TRBV28	-	-	CASSFGGQLLEAFF	TGTGCCAGCAGTTTTGGTGGGCAGCTACTTGAGGCTTTCTTT
TRBJ1-2	TRBV6-6	-	-	CASSQPTPQVGTF	TGTGCCAGCAGTCAACCAACCCCACAGGTGGGCACCTTC
TRBJ1-5	TRBV2	-	TRBD1	CASTGQGDQPQHF	TGTGCCAGCACGGGACAGGGGGATCAGCCCCAGCATTTT
TRBJ1-2	TRBV30	-	-	CAWSVHGGYTF	TGTGCCTGGAGTGTACACGGGGGCTACACCTTC
TRBJ2-2	TRBV9	-	TRBD1	CASSLGQGAVGELFF	TGTGCCAGCAGCCTGGGACAGGGGGCCGTCGGGGAGCTGTTTTTT
TRBJ2-3	TRBV7-9	-	-	CASSLSYRLSTDTQYF	TGTGCCAGCAGCTTATCGTATCGATTAAGCACAGATACGCAGTATTTT